The 20 T cell receptor beta chains listed next were all sequenced from one sample in a study of memory CD4+ T cells and cytomegalovirus serostatus (dated by TCRdb to about 2019). Single viable CD3+CD4+CD8-CD45RO+ cells were sorted as memory CD4+ T cells on a FACSAria II. The method behind the library was the immunoSEQ multiplex PCR assay. TCRdb carries this immuneACCESS record with in-frame sequences only. Its versions omit some clonotypes, under half of them owing to an unresolved V gene in the studies checked, with the rest unexplained. The sample profile shows approximately 50,000 clones; roughly 78% of them were found once. The ten largest clones add up to approximately 0.65% of the sample. Specimen: memory CD4+ T cells from blood. These receptors originate from an adult in good health and CMV-seronegative.

This clone was observed once. The chain employs TRBV27 and TRBJ1-1; D gene uncertain. V was trimmed by 2 bases and J by 3 bases, leaving 10 bases between them. The CDR3 runs to 14 residues. Germline V gene data show CDR1 as MNHEY and CDR2 as SMNVEV (reference sequence). The CDR3 region is CASSLNWADTEAFF. The CDR3 coding sequence is TGTGCCAGCAGTTTAAACTGGGCGGACACTGAAGCTTTCTTT.

The rearrangement joins TRBV19 to TRBJ1-4, with 9 nucleotides matching TRBD1. The ends lost 4 bases at V and 7 bases at J; junction bases unmatched: 7. CDR1 and CDR2 (germline): LNHDA, SQIVND (reference sequence). The CDR3 consists of 15 residues. CDR3 in amino acids: CASSRQGVGAEKLFF. CDR3 nucleotides: TGTGCCAGTAGTAGACAGGGGGTCGGGGCTGAAAAACTGTTTTTT.

The chain is built from TRBV11-2 and TRBJ2-2; TRBD1 agrees at 8 bases. In germline, CDR1 is SGHAT, CDR2 FQNNGV. The trim removed 3 bases at V and 6 bases at J, leaving 3 bases unmatched. This CDR3 has 14 residues. The CDR3 DNA reads as TGTGCCAGCAGCTTTAACAGGGGGGCCGGGGAGCTGTTTTTT. It specifies CASSFNRGAGELFF.

This chain uses TRBV28 with TRBJ2-7; a weak D match, TRBD2 (6 bases). The CDR3 has 14 amino acids. Germline V gene lookup returns CDR1 MDHEN and CDR2 SYDVKM. Trimming left V 3 bases short and J 5 bases short, with 14 bases between. CDR3 nucleotide sequence: TGTGCCAGCAGTTTTTGGAGGGCCAGCAACGAGCAGTACTTC. Translation gives CASSFWRASNEQYF.

In its sample, this clone was seen once. The J gene is TRBJ1-2, the V gene TRBV11-2; no definite D call. The CDR3 loop spans 12 amino acids. Germline CDR1 and CDR2: SGHAT and FQNNGV. V lost 2 bases to trimming and J lost 8 bases, with 9 bases between them. The CDR3 is CASSLRTIGYTF. DNA of the CDR3: TGTGCCAGCAGCTTACGGACGATCGGCTACACCTTC.

This sequence joins TRBV30 and TRBJ2-7; D possibly corresponds to TRBD2 (6 bases). V was cut by 5 bases and J by 0 bases, with 8 bases left in between. The CDR3 consists of 12 residues. Germline values: CDR1 GTSNPN, CDR2 SVGIG (reference sequence). CDR3 sequence (DNA): TGTGCCTGGGGCGGGAACTCCTACGAGCAGTACTTC. This gives the protein CAWGGNSYEQYF.

The rearrangement links TRBV2 to TRBJ2-7, with D possibly called TRBD1 or TRBD2 (6 bases each). The CDR3 is 13 amino acids. Germline values: CDR1 SNHLY, CDR2 FYNNEI. V lost 7 bases and J 4 bases, leaving 14 bases between the germline ends. The CDR3 spells CASNWGAYYEQYF. DNA of the CDR3: TGTGCCAGCAATTGGGGGGCATATTACGAGCAGTACTTC.

This rearrangement joins TRBV29-1 to TRBJ2-1; no clear D gene. Between the trimmed V and J ends, which lost 5 bases and 10 bases, there was a span of 9 bases. The CDR3 extends over 10 amino acids. The germline gives CDR1 SQVTM, CDR2 ANQGSEA. CDR3 sequence (DNA): TGCAGCGTTTGGGATAACGAGCAGTTCTTC. It is translated as CSVWDNEQFF.

The V call is TRBV19, the J call TRBJ1-4, with D tentatively TRBD1 (6 bases). V was shortened by 10 bases and J by 10 bases, with 13 bases between the two germline ends. The CDR3 runs to 11 residues. CDR1 and CDR2 (germline): LNHDA, SQIVND (reference sequence). The CDR3 nucleotides are TGTGCCACAAGAGGGGGTGTAAAACTGTTTTTT. Protein sequence: CATRGGVKLFF. The variable domain in full, completed from reference TRBV19 and TRBJ1-4, reads DGGITQSPKYLFRKEGQNVTLSCEQNLNHDAMYWYRQDPGQGLRLIYYSQIVNDFQKGDIAEGYSVSREKKESFPLTVTSAQKNPTAFYLCATRGGVKLFFGSGTQLSVL.

The chain combines TRBV9 with TRBJ2-3; TRBD1 matches at 8 bases. CDR3 length: 15 residues. Germline-derived CDR1 and CDR2 are SGDLS and YYNGEE. Unmatched junction bases numbered 5, after V lost 2 bases and J lost 3 bases. The DNA of the CDR3 is TGTGCCAGCAGCGTTTATGGACAGGGAACAGATACGCAGTATTTT. Its translation: CASSVYGQGTDTQYF.

In this sample, this clone turned up once. The J gene is TRBJ2-7, the V gene TRBV6-1; 7 nucleotides line up with TRBD2. Germline V gene lookup returns CDR1 MNHNS and CDR2 SASEGT. This CDR3 contains 15 residues. V was pared by 8 bases and J by 0 bases, with 10 bases of the junction left unmatched. The CDR3 is CASAAGRSSSYEQYF. Written as DNA, the CDR3 is TGTGCCAGCGCCGCCGGGAGGTCGAGCTCCTACGAGCAGTACTTC.

The rearrangement joins TRBV6-5 to TRBJ2-5; D possibly uses TRBD1 or TRBD2 (5 bases each). Germline V gene sequence: CDR1 MNHEY, CDR2 SVGAGI. The V end lost 6 bases, the J end lost 3 bases, and 14 bases lay between the germline ends. This CDR3 contains 14 residues. The chain's CDR3 is CASRGVNPKETQYF. The CDR3 DNA is TGTGCCAGCAGGGGGGTAAATCCTAAAGAGACCCAGTACTTC.

Remarks on this clone: Additional DNA sequences in this sample encode the identical CDR3. The V gene is TRBV5-5, the J gene TRBJ1-1; D is uncertain. CDR1 is SGHKS and CDR2 is YYEKEE in the germline V gene (reference sequence). The V and J ends lost 1 base and 1 base respectively, with 5 bases between them. The CDR3 runs 13 residues. The CDR3 spells CASSLLWNTEAFF. CDR3 DNA: TGTGCCAGCAGCTTGTTATGGAACACTGAAGCTTTCTTT.

The V call is TRBV19, the J call TRBJ2-3; 7 bases match TRBD2. This CDR3 region has 15 residues. Germline values: CDR1 LNHDA, CDR2 SQIVND (reference sequence). Germline trimming cut 3 bases from V and 5 bases from J; bases unmatched to any gene: 8. The CDR3 DNA reads as TGTGCCAGTAGTATTTGGCGGGAGCGGGGAGATACGCAGTATTTT. Its translation is CASSIWRERGDTQYF.

The chain combines TRBV13 with TRBJ2-3, with unresolved D. V was pared by 6 bases and J by 6 bases, with 13 bases between. The CDR3 totals 13 residues. Germline values: CDR1 PRHDT, CDR2 FYEKMQ (reference sequence). CDR3 protein: CASRARSWDTQYF. The CDR3 nucleotides are TGTGCCAGCAGAGCAAGATCGTGGGATACGCAGTATTTT.

A few counts support this clone. The chain combines TRBV6-1 with TRBJ2-1, with no clear D. V lost 7 bases, J lost 15 bases, and 22 bases lay in between. The CDR3 loop spans 13 amino acids. Germline V gives CDR1 MNHNS, CDR2 SASEGT. CDR3 nucleotide sequence: TGTGCCAGCACGCTCCAACGACGGTCCCGCTGGTTCTTC. It specifies CASTLQRRSRWFF.

The chain couples TRBV30 to TRBJ2-3; D might be TRBD2 (5 bases). The germline gives CDR1 GTSNPN, CDR2 SVGIG (reference sequence). V was pared by 4 bases and J by 3 bases, with 17 bases between. The CDR3 totals 15 residues. CDR3 sequence reads: CAWTSTTDLTDTQYF. In nucleotides, the CDR3 is TGTGCCTGGACCTCAACCACGGACTTAACAGATACGCAGTATTTT.

The chain joins TRBV29-1 to TRBJ2-7; D tentatively fits TRBD1 or TRBD2 (5 bases each). Germline-derived CDR1 and CDR2 are SQVTM and ANQGSEA. The V gene lost 1 base and the J gene lost 7 bases, with 14 bases spanning the gap. This CDR3 has 13 amino acids. The CDR3 sequence: CSVEGDGPREQYF. The CDR3 DNA follows: TGCAGCGTTGAAGGGGACGGCCCTCGGGAGCAGTACTTC.

V gene TRBV28 combines with J gene TRBJ2-5; D not certain. Germline CDR1 is MDHEN and CDR2 is SYDVKM. Trimming took off 3 bases at V and 2 bases at J, with 16 bases between the two ends. CDR3 length: 16 amino acids. CDR3 DNA: TGTGCCAGCAGTTTTCCTTGGTCCCCTCCTCAAGAGACCCAGTACTTC. Residues: CASSFPWSPPQETQYF.

This chain connects TRBV25-1 to TRBJ2-2; TRBD1 agrees at 11 bases. The V segment lost 4 bases and the J segment 4 bases; nucleotides outside the gene matches: 5. Germline loops: CDR1 MGHDK, CDR2 SYGVNS. The CDR3 length is 16 residues. This chain's CDR3 is CASSAGQGAFTGELFF. The CDR3 DNA reads as TGTGCCAGCAGTGCCGGACAGGGGGCTTTCACCGGGGAGCTGTTTTTT.